This TCR beta chain was retrieved from a study of blood T cell repertoires in COVID-19 (dated by TCRdb to 2020 to 2021). Some background on the complete study: Collaborator samples came from the United States, Italy and Spain and covered acute and convalescent phases of COVID-19. The material from the prospective study consisted of cDNA or gDNA derived from T cells, B-cell-depleted T cells, or PBMCs. Deeply sampled blood TCRbeta repertoires from subjects exposed to, actively infected with, or recovered from COVID-19 were included in the dataset. The repertoires were released in a freely available public database meant as a resource for research on the immune response to SARS-CoV-2. Samples came from the ongoing ImmuneRACE study (first 160 participants) plus 1,254 subjects from 6 global collaborators. Sample metadata almost always included a de-identified subject ID, COVID-19 status, age in years and sex. Where available, HLA class I and class II types were taken from metadata supplied by the sample provider and were not determined by assay-based typing.

TCRbeta CDR3 regions were amplified from genomic DNA by means of the immunoSEQ Assay, a bias-controlled multiplex PCR. As for the authors' bioinformatics: Nucleated cell counts per sample were estimated from amplification of reference gene primers within the assay. Sequence reads were collapsed and filtered to measure the absolute abundance of every unique TCRbeta CDR3 rearrangement. For each sample, productive Simpson clonality was calculated by taking the square root of Simpson's diversity index across productive rearrangements. Sourced from immuneACCESS, this table was stored by TCRdb with only in-frame sequences that have V and J called. A share of the clones is absent; for the studies checked, an unresolved V gene accounts for under half, and the remainder has no known explanation. V and J calls and clone size come straight from that table; D and trimming were deduced from the DNA. In this sample the table shows approximately 250,000 clones, around 90% of which occur a single time. 1% of the sample lies in the top ten.

Participants in the prospective study were aged roughly 18 to 95 years, lived in approximately 26 United States geographic areas, and enrolled through a virtual design. Cohort assignment in the prospective study relied on participant-reported clinical history from a screening survey and a study questionnaire. Recovered participants in ImmuneRACE Cohort 3 were defined as having two consecutive negative NP/OP PCR tests, clearance from a healthcare professional, or resolution of symptoms. Each participant in the prospective study had whole blood, serum and a nasopharyngeal or oropharyngeal swab collected by mobile phlebotomists. Additional blood draws and questionnaires over a 2-month period could optionally be provided by prospective study participants. Blood samples from the prospective study were shipped frozen or at room temperature prior to DNA extraction. CDR1 and CDR2 were assigned from the germline V gene as MDHEN and SYDVKM. At the junction V is shortened by 7 bases and J by 6 bases, with 19 bases in between. The CDR3 numbers 15 residues from cysteine through phenylalanine. The DNA shown is the 45-base CDR3, in frame from base 1.

With regard to this clone: Its antigen specificity is not known. No qualities accompany the bases; no much larger clone lies one base away.

Findings and caveats that apply to the study as a whole: How much clinical and demographic metadata was included differed by source and by participant, and the metadata was provided uncurated.

The TCR comes from a woman aged 25 to 45 who had recovered from COVID-19. The material sequenced was PBMCs or T cells enriched from blood (not recorded which). In this chain, TRBV28 is recombined with TRBJ1-3; possibly the D gene is TRBD1, per 5 matching bases. The DNA sequence follows: TGTGCCAGCACCTTGCTGGGGCCCCACGCAAACACCATATATTTT. The resulting protein is CASTLLGPHANTIYF.